The sequence of this T cell receptor beta chain was determined in a study of blood T cell repertoires in COVID-19. At the level of the study: There were acute and convalescent COVID-19 samples, and they came from the United States, Italy and Spain.

Losses at the gene ends were 1 base for V and 5 bases for J; bases not matched to a gene: 3. The CDR3 consists of 14 residues. Germline CDR1 reads SGHVS; CDR2 reads FQNEAQ. Worth noting for this clone: Other DNA sequences from this sample encode an identical CDR3 as well.

Method: immunoSEQ multiplex PCR; TCRdb's copy keeps in-frame clones and lacks some. The sample contains almost 200,000 clones, about 90% of which appear only once. Specimen: peripheral blood. The chain is built from TRBV7-8 and TRBJ1-1, with 8 nucleotides matching TRBD1. This clonotype originated in a woman between 65 and 79 years old with acute or convalescent COVID-19. The CDR3 spells CASSLEQGGTEAFF. CDR3 bases: TGTGCCAGCAGCTTAGAACAGGGGGGGACTGAAGCTTTCTTT.